This TCR beta chain was found in a study of blood T cell repertoires in COVID-19. Study-wide context: Some COVID-19 samples were acute and others convalescent; all came from the United States, Italy and Spain.

Assay: immunoSEQ multiplex PCR; the TCRdb copy retains only in-frame clones and omits some. The profile covers about 130,000 clones, with about four fifths appearing a single time and 15% to 20% taken by the ten largest. The germline V gene encodes CDR1 MDHEN and CDR2 SYDVKM. Between the trimmed V and J ends, which lost 6 bases and 8 bases, there was a span of 16 bases. The CDR3 consists of 13 residues. This chain links TRBV28 with TRBJ1-2; maybe TRBD1 (5 bases). This sequence originates from a man between 25 and 39 years old with COVID-19, enrolled during active disease. Sequencing was performed on peripheral blood. CDR3: CASRTADTRGYTF. As DNA, the CDR3 is TGTGCCAGCAGGACAGCAGATACCCGGGGCTACACCTTC.